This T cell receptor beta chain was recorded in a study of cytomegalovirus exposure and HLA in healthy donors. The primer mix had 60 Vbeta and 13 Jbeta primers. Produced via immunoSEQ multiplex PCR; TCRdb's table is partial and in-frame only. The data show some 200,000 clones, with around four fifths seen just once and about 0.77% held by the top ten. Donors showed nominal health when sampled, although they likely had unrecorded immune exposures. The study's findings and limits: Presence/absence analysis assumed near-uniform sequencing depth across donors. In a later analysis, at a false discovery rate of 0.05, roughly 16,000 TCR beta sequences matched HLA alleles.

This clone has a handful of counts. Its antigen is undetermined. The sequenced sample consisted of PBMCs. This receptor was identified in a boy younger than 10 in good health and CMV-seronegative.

This CDR3 is CARSLDRGNTEAFF. The CDR3 region has the DNA TGTGCCAGAAGCTTGGACAGGGGGAACACTGAAGCTTTCTTT. This chain links TRBV5-3 with TRBJ1-1; 7 nucleotides line up with TRBD1. TRBV5-3 is an ORF for which the function is uncertain. The length of the CDR3 is 14 residues. Trimming at V came to 0 bases and at J to 1 base, leaving 0 bases not matched to a gene.